The 18 T cell receptor beta chains below all came from one sample that was sequenced in a study of Graves' ophthalmopathy and Graves' hyperthyroidism. Researchers took RNA transcripts and amplified TCR beta CDR3 regions from them. The library came from an HTBI-primed first-round RT-PCR and a second-round multiplex PCR. From the multiplex PCR reads, TCRdb called clonotypes with MiXCR, one entry per CDR3 protein. The top ten clones hold more than 9.5% of a sample with 900,000 to 1,200,000 distinct CDR3 sequences, 35% to 40% of them seen once. Material for sequencing was peripheral blood or thyroid tissue (not recorded which). Receptors were obtained from an adult man with Graves' hyperthyroidism.

This clonotype was counted many times. The CDR3 DNA reads as TGTGCCATCAGTGAAACCGGTTTTGGAGGTGAAGCTTTCTTT. This gives the protein CAISETGFGGEAFF. This chain links TRBV10-3 with TRBJ1-1, with unresolved D. Germline CDR1 ENHRY, CDR2 SYGVKD. Trimming pared 3 bases from V and 7 bases from J, leaving 15 bases between. The CDR3 is 14 residues long.

This clonotype occurred many times. The gene calls are TRBV20-1 and TRBJ1-5; a weak D match, TRBD1 (5 bases). V was shortened by 0 bases and J by 11 bases, with 14 bases between the two germline ends. There are 13 residues in the CDR3. CDR1 and CDR2 (germline): DFQATT, SNEGSKA (reference sequence). The CDR3 nucleotides read TGCAGTGCTAGAGATCGGGGCATTATGTCCCAGCATTTT. It yields the protein CSARDRGIMSQHF.

In regard to this clonotype: This CDR3 fails to terminate in the conserved phenylalanine or tryptophan, so it likely reflects a read error. The DNA for the CDR3 is TGTGCCAGCAGCTTGTCGGGAAGCAGCACTGAAGCTTTCCTT. Protein sequence: CASSLSGSSTEAFL. The chain uses TRBV7-2 and TRBJ1-1; no clear D. Per germline, CDR1 SGHTA and CDR2 FQGNSA. V lost 3 bases to trimming and J lost 4 bases, with 12 bases between them. CDR3 length: 14 residues.

The count of this clonotype is one. The chain recombines TRBV29-1 with TRBJ1-5, with D unclear. V was trimmed by 2 bases and J by 5 bases, leaving 7 bases between them. CDR3 length: 12 residues. Germline lookup yields CDR1 SQVTM and CDR2 ANQGSEA. CDR3 DNA sequence: TGCAGCGTTGAACTTGGTGATCAGCCCCAGCATTTT. This encodes CSVELGDQPQHF.

This clonotype was seen only a few times. CDR3 amino acids: CATSDLGYEQYF. The DNA for the CDR3 is TGTGCCACCAGTGATTTAGGGTACGAGCAGTACTTC. The V and J genes are TRBV24-1 and TRBJ2-7; D gene unclear. This CDR3 is 12 amino acids long. The V and J ends lost 1 base and 4 bases respectively, with 4 bases between them. In germline, CDR1 is KGHDR, CDR2 SFDVKD.

V usage is TRBV29-1 and J usage is TRBJ1-2; 8 bases map to TRBD1. The CDR3 is 11 residues long. Trimming removed 3 bases from V and 8 bases from J; junction bases left unmatched: 2. Germline V gene data show CDR1 as SQVTM and CDR2 as ANQGSEA. CDR3 sequence: CSVDRGPGYTF. The CDR3 DNA sequence: TGCAGCGTTGACAGGGGGCCCGGCTACACCTTC.

At least ten counts were recorded for this clonotype. The rearrangement uses TRBV6-5 and TRBJ1-1; weak D call: TRBD1 (6 bases). The CDR3 is made up of 13 amino acids. Per germline, CDR1 MNHEY and CDR2 SVGAGI. The V and J ends lost 5 bases and 4 bases respectively, with 11 bases between them. The CDR3, as DNA: TGTGCCAGCAGTCGCGGACAGATCACTGAAGCTTTCTTT. It encodes CASSRGQITEAFF.

This clonotype was recorded many times. The chain has TRBV7-3 and TRBJ1-6, with TRBD1 identical over 7 bases. V dropped 1 base and J dropped 3; count of bases not matched to a gene: 0. CDR1 is SGHTA, CDR2 FQGTGA, per germline. The CDR3 covers 15 residues. This CDR3 reads CASSLRDSYNSPLHF. The CDR3 bases are TGTGCCAGCAGCTTAAGGGACAGCTATAATTCACCCCTCCACTTT.

This clonotype came up a few times. The chain uses TRBV7-9 and TRBJ2-7, with 8 nucleotides matching TRBD2. The DNA end favors TRBJ2-5, so the J call may be wrong. The CDR3 is made up of 16 amino acids. Germline V CDR1 and CDR2: SEHNR, FQNEAQ (reference sequence). The CDR3 DNA sequence: TGTGCCAGCAGCCAAACCCCGGGGGGGCCAAAAGAGACCCAGTACTTC. Translated, it gives CASSQTPGGPKETQYF.

A single count supports this clonotype. This chain joins TRBV7-9 and TRBJ2-5; 8 bases map to TRBD2. V lost 6 bases to trimming and J lost 2 bases; unmatched junction nucleotides: 5. CDR3 length: 14 amino acids. The germline V gene has CDR1 SEHNR and CDR2 FQNEAQ (reference sequence). The CDR3 DNA follows: TGTGCCAGCAGGCGGGGGGCAGTACAAGAGACCCAGTACTTC. Its protein is CASRRGAVQETQYF.

This clonotype was found a few times. This chain links TRBV4-1 with TRBJ2-7; D is uncertain. The CDR3 has 14 amino acids. Trimming stripped 0 bases from V and 1 base from J, with 7 bases between. CDR1 and CDR2 from the germline V gene are MGHRA and YSYEKL. CDR3 nucleotide sequence: TGCGCCAGCAGCCAAGAGGAAGCTTCCTACGAGCAGTACTTC. Translated, it gives CASSQEEASYEQYF.

This clonotype was seen only a few times. The rearrangement uses TRBV12-3 or TRBV12-4 and TRBJ2-7; 8 nucleotides match TRBD1. V shed 4 bases and J 2 bases; nucleotides not matched to a gene: 13. This CDR3 is built from 17 residues. The CDR3 DNA reads TGTGCCAGCAGTTACACGGCTAGACAGGGGTCCACCTACGAGCAGTACTTC. The encoded protein is CASSYTARQGSTYEQYF.

This clonotype has more than one count but fewer than ten. The chain links TRBV11-3 to TRBJ2-5; D call uncertain. In germline, CDR1 is SGHNT, CDR2 YENEEA. V was shortened by 2 bases and J by 5 bases, with 12 bases between the two germline ends. The CDR3 is 14 amino acids. This CDR3 reads CASSLHVDIETQYF. The CDR3 DNA reads TGTGCCAGCAGCTTACACGTAGACATCGAGACCCAGTACTTC.

This clonotype came up many times. The chain links TRBV10-3 to TRBJ1-1; 9 bases match TRBD1. The CDR3 loop spans 15 amino acids. Germline values: CDR1 ENHRY, CDR2 SYGVKD. Trimming cost V 4 bases and J 4 bases; bases outside gene matches: 7. CDR3 nucleotides: TGTGCCATCAGTGGGGGACAGGGCGTAGGCACTGAAGCTTTCTTT. It specifies CAISGGQGVGTEAFF.

In this sample, this clonotype turned up a few times. A much larger clonotype is one base distant, so this may be a read error. The chain is built from TRBV7-6 and TRBJ1-1, with D tentatively TRBD1 (5 bases). Trimming pared 5 bases from V and 7 bases from J, leaving 11 bases between. The CDR3 totals 12 residues. CDR1 and CDR2 from the germline V gene are SGHVS and FNYEAQ. The CDR3 coding sequence is TGTGCCAGCAGCGCCAGGGACGGTGAAGCTTTCTTT. Translated: CASSARDGEAFF.

This clonotype was detected only once. It may be a read error: a sequence one base away is much more abundant. V usage is TRBV4-3 and J usage is TRBJ2-6; D is possibly TRBD2 (5 bases). Germline V gene sequence: CDR1 LGHNA, CDR2 YSLEER. This CDR3 spans 14 amino acids. CDR3: CASSHGTRASVLTF. The DNA for the CDR3 is TGCGCCAGCAGCCATGGTACTAGGGCCAGCGTCCTGACTTTC.

The chain carries TRBV20-1 and TRBJ1-1; D unresolved. V dropped 3 bases and J dropped 1 base, with 15 bases sitting between them. The CDR3 totals 15 residues. Germline V gives CDR1 DFQATT, CDR2 SNEGSKA (reference sequence). CDR3 coding DNA: TGCAGTGCTAGGCCCCCCCTTAGCGGGAACACTGAAGCTTTCTTT. Translated, it gives CSARPPLSGNTEAFF.

This clonotype was counted ten times or more. The rearrangement uses TRBV12-3 or TRBV12-4 and TRBJ1-4, with a possible D match to TRBD1 (5 bases). Trimming left V 8 bases short and J 2 bases short, with 15 bases between. CDR3 length equals 15 residues. The CDR3 DNA sequence: TGTGCCAGCGCAACTCGGGGACGGACTAATGAAAAACTGTTTTTT. Its translation is CASATRGRTNEKLFF.